Shown below are 22 T cell receptor beta chains from a single sample sequenced in a study of blood T cell repertoires in COVID-19. Sequenced by immunoSEQ multiplex PCR; TCRdb stores in-frame clones only, minus some. The sample contains over 25,000 clones, 85% of which appear only once. The sequencing input was peripheral blood. The receptors derive from a human donor in a cohort sampled during active COVID-19.

CDR3 nucleotide sequence: TGTGCCAGTAGCCTACCGACAGGGGGGTCTGGCTACACCTTC. Translating it yields CASSLPTGGSGYTF. The rearrangement joins TRBV19 to TRBJ1-2, with 9 bases that match TRBD1. V lost 6 bases and J lost 7; bases outside the gene matches: 9. CDR1 is LNHDA and CDR2 is SQIVND in the germline V gene (reference sequence). The CDR3 loop spans 14 amino acids.

The V gene is TRBV28, the J gene TRBJ1-5, with unresolved D. The CDR3 runs to 14 residues. The germline V gene has CDR1 MDHEN and CDR2 SYDVKM. Trimming took 8 bases from V and 5 from J, leaving 16 bases between them. The CDR3 nucleotides read TGTGCCAGCGAGAAAGGAGCCTGGGATCAGCCCCAGCATTTT. This encodes CASEKGAWDQPQHF.

This clone was detected a few times. The chain combines TRBV2 with TRBJ2-7; D perhaps matches TRBD2 (5 bases). Germline V lookup: CDR1 SNHLY, CDR2 FYNNEI. The CDR3 contains 14 residues. Trimming removed 8 bases from V and 3 bases from J, with 17 bases in between. The CDR3 loop is CASRAGGGFYEQYF. The CDR3 nucleotides are TGTGCCAGCCGGGCCGGCGGAGGCTTCTACGAGCAGTACTTC.

This chain joins TRBV6-6 and TRBJ2-6; a possible D gene is TRBD2 (6 bases). The germline gives CDR1 MNHNY, CDR2 SVGAGI (reference sequence). V was shortened by 1 base and J by 2 bases, with 9 bases between the two germline ends. This CDR3 has 16 amino acids. In DNA form, the CDR3 reads TGTGCCAGCAGTTACTTGGGGGGTCCTGGGGCCAACGTCCTGACTTTC. Protein sequence: CASSYLGGPGANVLTF.

The rearrangement uses TRBV27 and TRBJ1-5; the match to TRBD1 covers 7 bases. The CDR3 has 16 residues. Germline V gene lookup returns CDR1 MNHEY and CDR2 SMNVEV (reference sequence). V lost 6 bases, J lost 4 bases, and 12 bases stayed unmatched. The CDR3 region is CASRLHGTAENQPQHF. The CDR3 DNA reads as TGTGCCAGCAGACTACACGGGACAGCGGAGAATCAGCCCCAGCATTTT.

V gene TRBV18 combines with J gene TRBJ1-2; D not certain. CDR3 length: 13 amino acids. The V gene lost 3 bases and the J gene lost 2 bases, with 7 bases spanning the gap. Germline CDR1 reads KGHSH; CDR2 reads LQKENI. The CDR3 loop reads CASSPTENYGYTF. The CDR3 DNA is TGTGCCAGCTCACCGACGGAGAACTATGGCTACACCTTC.

The chain carries TRBV7-6 and TRBJ1-6, with TRBD1 matching over 7 bases. V was pared by 5 bases and J by 7 bases, with 8 bases of the junction left unmatched. This CDR3 is built from 15 residues. Looked up from germline, CDR1 is SGHVS and CDR2 is FNYEAQ. DNA for the CDR3: TGTGCCAGCAGCCCAGAGACAGGGAAGAATTCACCCCTCCACTTT. Translation gives CASSPETGKNSPLHF.

The V call is TRBV27, the J call TRBJ1-4; 7 bases line up with TRBD1. After removal of 3 bases from V and 5 bases from J, the junction contained 6 bases not matched to a gene. The germline CDR1 and CDR2 sequences are MNHEY and SMNVEV (reference sequence). There are 15 residues in the CDR3. The CDR3: CASSLVGQWNEKLFF. DNA for the CDR3: TGTGCCAGCAGTTTGGTGGGACAGTGGAATGAAAAACTGTTTTTT.

There are a few counts of this clone. V gene TRBV2 combines with J gene TRBJ1-2; TRBD1 is a possible D gene (5 bases). Germline loops: CDR1 SNHLY, CDR2 FYNNEI. The CDR3 has 14 amino acids. Trimming pared 10 bases from V and 9 bases from J, leaving 24 bases between. CDR3 protein: CATRGGDRGLSYTF. CDR3 sequence (DNA): TGTGCCACCCGGGGAGGAGACAGAGGCCTTAGCTACACCTTC.

This chain uses TRBV25-1 with TRBJ2-1, with 9 bases that match TRBD1. J gave up 3 bases and V 4 bases, and 4 bases lay outside the gene matches. Germline V lookup: CDR1 MGHDK, CDR2 SYGVNS. The CDR3 totals 15 residues. The CDR3 is CASSAGQGIYNEQFF. DNA for the CDR3: TGTGCCAGCAGTGCCGGACAGGGGATCTACAATGAGCAGTTCTTC.

The chain joins TRBV5-6 to TRBJ2-7, with TRBD2 matching 12 bases. Germline V gene data show CDR1 as SGHDT and CDR2 as YYEEEE. The CDR3 spans 17 residues. Trimming cost V 4 bases and J 4 bases; bases outside gene matches: 12. This CDR3 reads CASSGVIGTSGGYEQYF. Written as DNA, the CDR3 is TGTGCCAGCAGCGGCGTAATTGGCACTAGCGGGGGGTACGAGCAGTACTTC.

The genes are TRBV30 and TRBJ2-3; a possible D gene is TRBD2 (7 bases). CDR1 GTSNPN and CDR2 SVGIG come from the germline V gene (reference sequence). The CDR3 consists of 15 residues. V was trimmed by 4 bases and J by 6 bases, leaving 20 bases between them. CDR3 sequence reads: CAWKYSRGGLDTQYF. The CDR3 coding sequence is TGTGCCTGGAAATATTCTCGCGGGGGCCTTGATACGCAGTATTTT.

The chain couples TRBV11-3 to TRBJ2-3; D is undetermined. This CDR3 region has 14 residues. Between the trimmed V and J ends, which lost 5 bases and 4 bases, there was a span of 13 bases. The V gene's germline CDR1 is SGHNT and CDR2 YENEEA. CDR3 nucleotides: TGTGCCAGCAGCCCATCCGGAGTACCAGATACGCAGTATTTT. This codes for CASSPSGVPDTQYF. Drawing the rest from reference TRBV11-3 and TRBJ2-3, the complete variable domain is EAGVVQSPRYKIIEKKQPVAFWCNPISGHNTLYWYLQNLGQGPELLIRYENEEAVDDSQLPKDRFSAERLKGVDSTLKIQPAELGDSAVYLCASSPSGVPDTQYFGPGTRLTVL.

This sequence joins TRBV18 and TRBJ2-3, with a possible D match to TRBD1 (6 bases). The length of the CDR3 is 16 residues. V dropped 0 bases and J dropped 5 bases, with 15 bases sitting between them. The germline gives CDR1 KGHSH, CDR2 LQKENI. The CDR3 DNA reads TGTGCCAGCTCACCACCGTCGACGATAGGGGGAGATACGCAGTATTTT. Amino acids: CASSPPSTIGGDTQYF.

The J gene is TRBJ2-1, the V gene TRBV6-6; tentative D call: TRBD1 (6 bases). The CDR3 is 15 amino acids. Looked up from germline, CDR1 is MNHNY and CDR2 is SVGAGI (reference sequence). V shed 2 bases and J shed 7 bases, with 15 bases lying between them. The CDR3 loop reads CASSYPQGPANEQFF. CDR3 bases: TGTGCCAGCAGTTACCCCCAGGGGCCGGCGAATGAGCAGTTCTTC.

This clone was recorded only once. The chain combines TRBV7-9 with TRBJ2-7; D is perhaps TRBD1 (6 bases). The CDR3 spans 13 residues. Germline V gives CDR1 SEHNR, CDR2 FQNEAQ (reference sequence). V was clipped by 8 bases and J by 0 bases, with 11 bases between them. This CDR3 reads CASGTPASYEQYF. CDR3 sequence (DNA): TGTGCCAGCGGGACACCGGCCTCCTACGAGCAGTACTTC.

This clone was detected only a few times. The rearrangement links TRBV24-1 to TRBJ2-1, with TRBD2 as a possible D gene (5 bases). V lost 0 bases and J lost 5, with 10 bases in between. The CDR3 consists of 15 residues. Looked up from germline, CDR1 is KGHDR and CDR2 is SFDVKD. DNA for the CDR3: TGTGCCACCAGTGATTTGAGTAGCGTCAACAATGAGCAGTTCTTC. Translating gives CATSDLSSVNNEQFF.

The DNA for the CDR3 is TGTGCCAGCACAATCCCTAGGGGCACTGAAGCTTTCTTT. This encodes CASTIPRGTEAFF. The chain employs TRBV27 and TRBJ1-1; possible D gene TRBD1, 5 bases. This CDR3 spans 13 amino acids. Trimming removed 7 bases at V and 4 bases at J, with 13 bases between. CDR1 MNHEY and CDR2 SMNVEV come from the germline V gene (reference sequence).

The V gene is TRBV5-6, the J gene TRBJ2-1, with 12 nucleotides matching TRBD2. The CDR3 is 16 amino acids. The V gene's germline CDR1 is SGHDT and CDR2 YYEEEE. The junction had 12 bases not matched to a gene; V was cut back by 5 bases and J by 9 bases. DNA of the CDR3: TGTGCCAGCAGGGACCTAGCGGGAGGGCCCGAGGGTGAGCAGTTCTTC. Residues: CASRDLAGGPEGEQFF.

The chain combines TRBV5-4 with TRBJ1-1; D not resolved. The V end lost 1 base, the J end lost 1 base, and 8 bases lay between the germline ends. CDR1 and CDR2 from the germline V gene are SGHNT and YYREEE (reference sequence). The CDR3 consists of 14 residues. The CDR3 region is CASSLSLSNTEAFF. CDR3 nucleotides: TGTGCCAGCAGCTTGTCCCTATCGAACACTGAAGCTTTCTTT.

CDR3 sequence reads: CASRLREAEAFF. In DNA, the CDR3 is TGTGCCAGCAGACTTAGGGAGGCTGAAGCTTTCTTT. The J gene is TRBJ1-1, the V gene TRBV12-3 or TRBV12-4; D is unclear. V was cut by 6 bases and J by 6 bases, with 11 bases left in between. This CDR3 comprises 12 residues.

V usage is TRBV9 and J usage is TRBJ2-5; unclear D gene. V gave up 0 bases and J gave up 2 bases, with 8 bases separating them. The CDR3 consists of 14 residues. Germline V gene data show CDR1 as SGDLS and CDR2 as YYNGEE. This CDR3 reads CASSVEAGQETQYF. DNA for the CDR3: TGTGCCAGCAGCGTAGAGGCAGGACAAGAGACCCAGTACTTC.